This TCR beta chain was sequenced during a study of radiotherapy plus CTLA-4 blockade in lung cancer (dated by TCRdb to the late 2010s). Broadly, across the study: Objective responses were observed in approximately 19% of enrolled patients, and disease control was achieved in roughly 30%.

This clone was counted a few times. Its antigen is still unknown. Per-base qualities were not stored, and no clone one base away is much larger. Beyond this particular receptor, the publication reports: After treatment with radiotherapy and ipilimumab, TCR clones that came from tumors expanded in the peripheral blood. The strongest predictors of response were reported to be early dynamic shifts in blood T cell clones along with a rise in serum interferon-beta following radiation.

Measured from the cysteine to the phenylalanine, the CDR3 is 13 residues long. Solely the CDR3 DNA is kept, with 39 bases framed from the first base. Relative to germline, V is 5 bases shorter and J is 8 bases shorter, with 15 bases between their ends. Looking up the germline V gene yields CDR1 SGHTA and CDR2 FQGNSA. The method behind the library was the immunoSEQ multiplex PCR assay. In TCRdb, the immuneACCESS table is reduced to in-frame sequences with V and J assigned. These tables do not hold every clone; where another copy was compared, an unresolved V gene accounts for under half, and the others remain unexplained. This sample comprises more than 90,000 clones, around 90% of them detected only once. 4.9% of the sample goes to the ten largest clones. In this study, focal radiation therapy paired with CTLA-4 blockade (ipilimumab) was tested in patients who had chemo-refractory metastatic non-small-cell lung cancer.

This specimen was peripheral blood, taken from a patient treated with radiotherapy plus ipilimumab. Recombination linked TRBV7-2 to TRBJ1-2, and possibly TRBD1, on 5 matching bases. The sequence came from a human donor with non-small cell lung cancer that progressed on radiotherapy plus ipilimumab. The sequence in DNA is TGTGCCAGCAGCCCGGGGACCTTTGGGGGCTACACCTTC. The resulting protein is CASSPGTFGGYTF.